This entry features one TCR beta chain sequence. This clonotype was seen more than once but under ten times. Its antigen target is currently unknown. The record has no base qualities; no much larger clone is one base away. This entry is derived from a study of T-cell memory formation after mild COVID-19 (TCRdb year 2021). General notes on the study: TCR sequence clusters from the two donors were largely donor specific. Longitudinal TCRalpha and TCRbeta repertoire sequencing tracked T-cell clones expanding and contracting after mild COVID-19 in a couple of donors. Two young, previously healthy adult volunteers made up the cohort, one male and one female. Summary of the overall study and its limitations: SARS-CoV-2 specificity was not confirmed for the second-wave clones peaking on day 37. From day 15 to 85, contracting clones showed balanced CD4/CD8 phenotypes, whereas a second wave of clones that expanded from day 15 to 37 leaned towards CD4+. Contracting CD4+ clones turned up mainly in the CM and EM memory subsets, whereas EMRA was where CD8+ clones were enriched. Some responding clones were found in pre-infection memory, which suggests that pre-existing cross-reactive memory T cells took part in the SARS-CoV-2 response. Only a couple of mild cases were covered in the study, and larger cohorts including severe cases with pre-infection samples were considered necessary.

Instrument used: Illumina NovaSeq 6000. Using 5'RACE with constant-segment primers, TCRalpha and TCRbeta cDNA libraries were constructed, with sample barcodes and unique molecular identifiers added in the process. RNA was extracted from every sample with Trizol reagent. Library amplification was performed in two PCR steps, and a second sample barcode and Illumina TruSeq adapters were introduced in the second step. Sequencing of the libraries was done on an Illumina NovaSeq, producing 2 x 150 bp paired-end reads. Regarding the original processing steps: Reads were demultiplexed and collapsed into UMI-guided consensus sequences with migec v1.2.7. Using mixcr v2.1.11, UMI consensuses were aligned to TRA and TRB V and J templates and then assembled into clonotypes. A clonotype was counted as expanded or contracted only if both edgeR and NoisET called the change significant, with noise models trained on biological replicates. For edgeR calls, a false discovery rate-adjusted p below 0.01 and a log2 fold-change threshold of 1 were applied. PCA with hierarchical clustering of max-normalized trajectories of the 1000 most abundant clonotypes was used as exploratory dynamics analysis. Separately sequenced CD4+ and CD8+ repertoires were used to assign the CD4 or CD8 phenotype of responding clones. TCRdb passed the public sequencing reads through fastp at Q25 and MiXCR, retaining productive beta sequences. Entries that share a CDR3 protein sequence are merged under the most common genes and DNA. TCRdb assigned the V and J calls; the authors' analysis was not used. In this sample the table shows around 180,000 distinct CDR3 sequences, under 20% of which occur a single time. Under 4.5% of the sample lies in the top ten.

Ficoll-Paque density gradient centrifugation was the method used to isolate PBMCs. In the germline V gene (reference sequence), CDR1 corresponds to LNHNV and CDR2 to YYDKDF. The CDR3 sequence holds 16 residues, the cysteine and phenylalanine included. Only the CDR3 part of the read is kept: 48 bases, read in frame from the first base. A distance of 19 bases separates the germline ends of V and J, which lose 4 bases and 5 bases respectively. The specimen was PBMCs or a T cell subset sorted from them (not recorded which). The receptor chain draws on TRBV15 and TRBJ2-3, and perhaps TRBD2 as D gene, on 6 matching bases. This TCR was recovered from a young man who had mild COVID-19 (a few samples of this study predate the infection). The sample titles of this study are shuffled in the database, so cell type and time point are left out; the donor was told from shared clones. The CDR3 protein sequence reads: CATSTELAGARDTQYF. The DNA is TGTGCCACCAGCACCGAACTAGCCGGCGCCAGAGATACGCAGTATTTT.